The entry that follows covers one T cell receptor beta chain sequence. The CDR3 contains 15 residues. Per germline, CDR1 MGHDK and CDR2 SYGVNS. With 8 bases removed from V and 8 bases from J, the gap between germline ends came to 24 bases. This specimen comes from a study of blood T cell repertoires in COVID-19. Study-level information: The United States, Italy and Spain supplied acute and convalescent COVID-19 samples. Nucleic acid was either cDNA or gDNA, and it came from T cells, B-cell-depleted T cells, or PBMCs.

Under the authors' procedure: Reference gene primer amplification in the assay estimated nucleated cell counts. Assay used: immunoSEQ multiplex PCR; TCRdb lists only in-frame clones, some missing. That table is the source of V, J and clone size, and D and trimming were worked out from the DNA. The sample consists of 70,000 or so clones, more than 75% of them appearing once. Input material: peripheral blood. The sequence came from a woman older than 75 with active or convalescent COVID-19. This chain links TRBV25-1 with TRBJ1-2; no definite D call. CDR3: CASQPWGGPLGGYTF. CDR3 in DNA: TGTGCCAGCCAACCGTGGGGAGGTCCCCTCGGAGGCTACACCTTC.